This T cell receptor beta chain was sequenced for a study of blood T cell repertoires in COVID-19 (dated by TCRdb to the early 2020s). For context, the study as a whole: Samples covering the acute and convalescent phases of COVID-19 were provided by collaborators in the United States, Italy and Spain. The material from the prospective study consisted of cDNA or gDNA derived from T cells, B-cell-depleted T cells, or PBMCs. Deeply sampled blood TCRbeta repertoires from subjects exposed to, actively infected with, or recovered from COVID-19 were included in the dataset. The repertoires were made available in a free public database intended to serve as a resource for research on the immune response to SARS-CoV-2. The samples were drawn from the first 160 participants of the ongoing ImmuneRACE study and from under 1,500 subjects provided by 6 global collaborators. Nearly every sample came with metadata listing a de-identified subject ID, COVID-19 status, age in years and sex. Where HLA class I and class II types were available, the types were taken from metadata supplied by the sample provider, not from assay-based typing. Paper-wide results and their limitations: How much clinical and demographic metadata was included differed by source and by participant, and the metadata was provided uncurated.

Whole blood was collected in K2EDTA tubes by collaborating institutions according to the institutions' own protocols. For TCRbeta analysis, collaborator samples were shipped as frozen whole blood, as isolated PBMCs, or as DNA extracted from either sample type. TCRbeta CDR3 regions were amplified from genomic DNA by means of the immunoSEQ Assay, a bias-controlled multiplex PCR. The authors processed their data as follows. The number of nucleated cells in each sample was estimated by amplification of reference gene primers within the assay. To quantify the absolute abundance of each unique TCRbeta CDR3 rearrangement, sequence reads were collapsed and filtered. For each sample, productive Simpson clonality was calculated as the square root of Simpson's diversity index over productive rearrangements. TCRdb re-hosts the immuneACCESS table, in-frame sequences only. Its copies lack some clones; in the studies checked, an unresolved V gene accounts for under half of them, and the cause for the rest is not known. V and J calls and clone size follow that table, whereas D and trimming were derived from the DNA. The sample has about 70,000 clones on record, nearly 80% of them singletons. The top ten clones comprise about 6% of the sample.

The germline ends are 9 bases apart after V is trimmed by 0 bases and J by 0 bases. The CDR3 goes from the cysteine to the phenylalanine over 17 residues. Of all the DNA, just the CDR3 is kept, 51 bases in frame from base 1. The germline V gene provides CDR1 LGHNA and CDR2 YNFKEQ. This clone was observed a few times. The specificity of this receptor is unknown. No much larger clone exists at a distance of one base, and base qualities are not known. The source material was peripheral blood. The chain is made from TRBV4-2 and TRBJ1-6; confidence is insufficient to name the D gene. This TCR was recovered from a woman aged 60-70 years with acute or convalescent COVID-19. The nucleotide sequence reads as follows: TGTGCCAGCAGCCAAGAGGGTCGGGGCTCCTATAATTCACCCCTCCACTTT. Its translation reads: CASSQEGRGSYNSPLHF.